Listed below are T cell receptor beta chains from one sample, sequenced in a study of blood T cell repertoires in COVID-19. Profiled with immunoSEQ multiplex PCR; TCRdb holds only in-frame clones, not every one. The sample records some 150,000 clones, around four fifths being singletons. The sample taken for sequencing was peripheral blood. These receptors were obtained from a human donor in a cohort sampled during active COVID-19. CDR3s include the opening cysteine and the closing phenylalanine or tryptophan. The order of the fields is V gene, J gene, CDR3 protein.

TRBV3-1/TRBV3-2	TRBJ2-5	CASSQGAGTSGGAGETQYF
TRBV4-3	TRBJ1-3	CASSQDRPRDTIYF
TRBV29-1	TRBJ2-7	CSVSLWERGYHEQYF
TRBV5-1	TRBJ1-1	CASQGQRNTEAFF
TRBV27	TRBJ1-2	CASTRAGESYGYTF
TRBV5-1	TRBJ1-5	CASSLGQNQPQHF
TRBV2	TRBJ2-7	CASSGTGRPYEQYF
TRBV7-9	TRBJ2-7	CASSYGTGKPYEQYF
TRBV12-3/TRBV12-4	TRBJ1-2	CASSLRGYGYTF
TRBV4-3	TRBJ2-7	CASSRAGISYEQYF